Following are 10 T cell receptor beta chains from one sample sequenced in a study of regulatory T cells in long-lasting Graves disease. The sample's time point: persistent/refractory GD, antithyroid drugs over 5 years with positive TRAb. PBMC-extracted RNA yielded the TCR library. HTBI primers from iRepertoire and Arm-PCR of CDR3 regions yielded the TCR beta libraries. Via MiXCR, TCRdb re-called the multiplex PCR reads, giving one row per CDR3 protein. The data contain some 300,000 distinct CDR3 sequences, roughly a fifth of them seen just once; the ten biggest clones take up around 50%. This sample comprised peripheral blood mononuclear cells (PBMCs), obtained when the disease was refractory, from a patient treated with antithyroid drugs. All receptors come from a female donor with Graves disease.

This clonotype appeared a few times. The chain joins TRBV14 to TRBJ1-2; tentatively, D is TRBD1 (6 bases). Germline CDR1 and CDR2: SGHDN and FVKESK. The CDR3 runs to 14 residues. V lost 1 base, J lost 6 bases, and 12 bases lay in between. CDR3 DNA sequence: TGTGCCAGCAGCCAAGGAAGACAGGCCAATGGCTACACCTTC. It yields the protein CASSQGRQANGYTF.

This clonotype was counted only a few times. V usage is TRBV20-1 and J usage is TRBJ2-7, with TRBD2 identical over 12 bases. Unmatched junction bases numbered 6, after V lost 5 bases and J lost 7 bases. The CDR3 is 13 residues long. CDR1 is DFQATT and CDR2 is SNEGSKA in the germline V gene (reference sequence). The CDR3 DNA follows: TGCAGTGCTCCGACTAGCGGGAGAGAAGAGCAGTACTTC. Its translation is CSAPTSGREEQYF.

CDR3 DNA: TGCAGCGTACTAGCAGATACGCAGTATTTT. Its protein is CSVLADTQYF. The rearrangement uses TRBV29-1 and TRBJ2-1; D possibly corresponds to TRBD2 (5 bases). The J call is in doubt because the DNA end fits TRBJ2-3 better. The germline gives CDR1 SQVTM, CDR2 ANQGSEA. This CDR3 has 10 amino acids.

This clonotype was counted ten times or more. The chain combines TRBV11-2 with TRBJ2-7, with 8 bases lining up with TRBD2. J gave up 2 bases and V 5 bases, and 8 bases lay outside the gene matches. CDR3 length: 15 amino acids. The germline gives CDR1 SGHAT, CDR2 FQNNGV. CDR3: CASSTQRGRAYEQYF. The CDR3 nucleotides are TGTGCCAGCAGCACCCAGCGGGGGAGAGCCTACGAGCAGTACTTC.

Many counts were recorded for this clonotype. The chain employs TRBV6-1 and TRBJ1-5; no definite D call. The CDR3 has 16 residues. The germline V gene encodes CDR1 MNHNS and CDR2 SASEGT. Trimming took 5 bases from V and 2 from J, leaving 16 bases between them. Here the CDR3 DNA reads TGTGCCAGCAGTCGGTCCGGGCCAAGGGGCAATCAGCCCCAGCATTTT. Amino acids: CASSRSGPRGNQPQHF.

To note about this clonotype: A much more abundant neighbour one base away suggests this may be a read error. The chain links TRBV20-1 to TRBJ2-7; maybe TRBD2 (6 bases). The CDR3 is made up of 12 amino acids. Trimming shortened V by 5 bases and J by 9 bases, and 17 bases separated the two germline ends. CDR1 and CDR2 (germline): DFQATT, SNEGSKA (reference sequence). The CDR3 reads CSAGGMEAGQYF. For the CDR3, the DNA is TGCAGTGCTGGCGGGATGGAGGCAGGGCAGTACTTC.

The table lists this clonotype with many counts. V usage is TRBV28 and J usage is TRBJ2-4, with 10 bases matching TRBD1. The CDR3 sequence is 19 residues long. Germline V gene sequence: CDR1 MDHEN, CDR2 SYDVKM. Trimming cost V 2 bases and J 1 base; bases outside gene matches: 11. For the CDR3, the DNA is TGTGCCAGCAGTTTAGGTCCCGGGACAGGGGAGGGGGCCAAAAACATTCAGTACTTC. This sequence encodes CASSLGPGTGEGAKNIQYF. The whole variable domain, remainder taken from reference TRBV28 and TRBJ2-4, is DVKVTQSSRYLVKRTGEKVFLECVQDMDHENMFWYRQDPGLGLRLIYFSYDVKMKEKGDIPEGYSVSREKKERFSLILESASTNQTSMYLCASSLGPGTGEGAKNIQYFGAGTRLSVL.

The table lists this clonotype with a few counts. This chain links TRBV2 with TRBJ2-3, with a possible D match to TRBD2 (6 bases). Trimming took off 6 bases at V and 2 bases at J, with 15 bases between the two ends. The V gene's germline CDR1 is SNHLY and CDR2 FYNNEI. This CDR3 is built from 15 residues. CDR3 DNA: TGTGCCAGCAGGGGGGAGGCTTACTTCACAGATACGCAGTATTTT. Protein: CASRGEAYFTDTQYF.

This clonotype was observed a handful of times. The chain employs TRBV2 and TRBJ2-7; D call uncertain. Looked up from germline, CDR1 is SNHLY and CDR2 is FYNNEI. The CDR3 extends over 15 amino acids. Trimming took off 10 bases at V and 4 bases at J, with 23 bases between the two ends. The CDR3 spells CATVGSGIDIYEQYF. The DNA for the CDR3 is TGTGCCACCGTGGGCTCTGGGATTGACATTTACGAGCAGTACTTC.

This clonotype was found a few times. V usage is TRBV30 and J usage is TRBJ1-2; D is unresolved. Trimming took 3 bases from V and 6 from J, leaving 11 bases between them. The V gene's germline CDR1 is GTSNPN and CDR2 SVGIG (reference sequence). The CDR3 spans 12 residues. Here the CDR3 reads CAWSPLTDGYTF. The CDR3 DNA reads as TGTGCCTGGAGCCCTCTCACTGATGGCTACACCTTC.